This T cell receptor beta chain was sequenced for a study of cytomegalovirus exposure and HLA in healthy donors. Overall study results and limits: Of the V segments, some could not be distinguished, including TRBV6-2 and TRBV6-3, and were excluded. In a later analysis, parvovirus B19, influenza, CMV and Epstein-Barr virus appeared linked to several top co-occurrence clusters. Serostatus for CMV was the only available immune exposure information.

This CDR3 comprises 14 residues. Germline CDR1 and CDR2: SGHNT and YYREEE (reference sequence). Primers included in the PCR were 60 Vbeta and 13 Jbeta primers. TCRdb keeps only in-frame clones here, not all; method: immunoSEQ multiplex PCR. The sample contains 200,000 to 250,000 clones, under 80% of which appear only once. With respect to this clone: Its antigen is undetermined. A read error may produce the germline difference seen at one junction end.

The chain is built from TRBV5-4 and TRBJ1-1; 9 bases are shared with TRBD1. Specimen: PBMCs. The receptor was isolated from a woman aged 30 to 39 in good health and CMV-seronegative. CDR3 sequence reads: CASSFVLTGTGYTF. In nucleotides, the CDR3 is TGTGCCAGCAGCTTCGTTTTAACCGGGACAGGGTACACCTTT.